The 30 T cell receptor beta chains below come from one sample, sequenced in a study of CD8+CD57+ T cells in acquired aplastic anemia. Sequenced patients had shown CD8+CD57+ cell expansion by flow cytometry. Genomic DNA acted as the template from which TCR beta VDJ combination and CDR3 sequence profiling were carried out. TCRdb fed the reads into MiXCR, producing one record per CDR3 protein. The table lists 150,000 to 200,000 distinct CDR3 sequences, around 47% of them singletons, with 2.5% to 4% in the top ten. The source material was sorted CD4+, CD8+, or CD8+CD57+ T cells (not recorded which) from PBMCs. The receptors originated from a human donor with aplastic anemia.

This clonotype is medium-sized (0.01 to 0.1%) by share. The chain recombines TRBV7-2 with TRBJ1-2; D gene ambiguous. Germline loops: CDR1 SGHTA, CDR2 FQGNSA. Trimming left V 1 base short and J 12 bases short, with 12 bases between. This CDR3 has 12 residues. CDR3 nucleotide sequence: TGTGCCAGCAGCTTAGACGGCGGGTACCACACCTTC. Its protein is CASSLDGGYHTF.

The genes are TRBV2 and TRBJ2-1, with TRBD2 matching 11 bases. With 7 bases clipped from V and 6 bases from J, the junction kept 8 bases outside the gene matches. The CDR3 spans 15 residues. Germline assignment: CDR1 SNHLY and CDR2 FYNNEI. CDR3 coding DNA: TGTGCCAGCATTGGGCTAGCGGGGGGTCCCAATGAGCAGTTCTTC. Its protein is CASIGLAGGPNEQFF.

This chain connects TRBV7-6 to TRBJ2-5; D remains ambiguous. This CDR3 spans 13 amino acids. V dropped 4 bases and J dropped 1 base, with 7 bases sitting between them. The V gene's germline CDR1 is SGHVS and CDR2 FNYEAQ. CDR3 DNA sequence: TGTGCCAGCAGCTCGGACGTCCAAGAGACCCAGTACTTC. Its protein product is CASSSDVQETQYF.

The chain combines TRBV27 with TRBJ1-6; D not certain. CDR3 size: 14 residues. Looked up from germline, CDR1 is MNHEY and CDR2 is SMNVEV (reference sequence). Trimming took 2 bases from V and 7 from J, leaving 9 bases between them. As DNA, the CDR3 is TGTGCCAGCAGTTTAAAGAGTTGGAATTCACCCCTCCACTTT. Translating it yields CASSLKSWNSPLHF.

The rearrangement links TRBV6-5 to TRBJ2-5, with 9 bases lining up with TRBD1. This CDR3 has 15 amino acids. Germline V gene sequence: CDR1 MNHEY, CDR2 SVGAGI. Losses at the gene ends were 4 bases for V and 5 bases for J; bases not matched to a gene: 8. The CDR3 DNA follows: TGTGCCAGCAGTTTAACAGGGGGCGCGTGGGAGACCCAGTACTTC. Protein sequence: CASSLTGGAWETQYF.

The rearrangement joins TRBV29-1 to TRBJ1-1; the D gene is possibly TRBD1 (5 bases). V was pared by 3 bases and J by 10 bases, with 24 bases between. Germline assignment: CDR1 SQVTM and CDR2 ANQGSEA. The CDR3 runs to 15 residues. The CDR3 bases are TGCAGCGTTGATCCGGGCCAGTCAGCCGGGGGGGTAGCTTTCTTT. Its protein product is CSVDPGQSAGGVAFF.

This clonotype was seen ten or more times. The junction and the germline gene differ at one end; a read error may be behind it. This chain connects TRBV7-8 to TRBJ2-3, with D possibly matching TRBD2 (5 bases). This CDR3 region has 15 residues. Looked up from germline, CDR1 is SGHVS and CDR2 is FQNEAQ. CDR3: CASSAQAALTDTQCF. Written as DNA, the CDR3 is TGTGCCAGCAGCGCCCAAGCGGCGCTCACAGATACGCAGTGTTTT. Filled out from reference TRBV7-8 and TRBJ2-3, the complete variable domain reads GAGVSQSPRYKVAKRGQDVALRCDPISGHVSLFWYQQALGQGPEFLTYFQNEAQLDKSGLPSDRFFAERPEGSVSTLKIQRTQQEDSAVYLCASSAQAALTDTQCFGPGTRLTVL.

Turning to this clonotype: A much larger clonotype is one base distant, so this may be a read error. The CDR3 carries no conserved terminal phenylalanine or tryptophan, so it likely arises from a read error. This rearrangement joins TRBV6-2 or TRBV6-3 to TRBJ2-3; D remains ambiguous. The CDR3 covers 14 residues. V lost 2 bases and J lost 1, with 7 bases in between. Germline values: CDR1 MNHEY, CDR2 SVGEGT. This CDR3 reads CASSYGPGTDTQYS. The CDR3 DNA sequence: TGTGCCAGCAGTTACGGACCAGGCACAGATACGCAGTATTCT.

Many counts were recorded for this clonotype. DNA of the CDR3: TGTGCCAGCAGCTCCAGGACTGCCACAGATACGCAGTATTTT. It is translated as CASSSRTATDTQYF. V usage is TRBV11-3 and J usage is TRBJ2-3, with a tentative D call TRBD2 (5 bases). Trimming removed 4 bases from V and 2 bases from J, with 10 bases in between. The V gene's germline CDR1 is SGHNT and CDR2 YENEEA. The CDR3 contains 14 residues.

This clonotype was detected a few times. The rearrangement uses TRBV6-2 or TRBV6-3 and TRBJ1-1; 11 bases are a match to TRBD1. From germline, CDR1 is MNHEY and CDR2 SVGEGT. V shed 4 bases and J 0 bases; nucleotides not matched to a gene: 10. The CDR3 totals 18 residues. CDR3 amino acids: CASSSWTGGAGLNTEAFF. Written as DNA, the CDR3 is TGTGCCAGCAGTTCCTGGACAGGGGGCGCCGGATTGAACACTGAAGCTTTCTTT.

This chain links TRBV2 with TRBJ2-5; TRBD1 matches 9 bases. Germline CDR1 SNHLY, CDR2 FYNNEI. The CDR3 runs 14 residues. V was pared by 8 bases and J by 5 bases, with 9 bases of the junction left unmatched. The CDR3 DNA is TGTGCCAGCGGACCCTGGGACAGGGCGGAGACCCAGTACTTC. This sequence encodes CASGPWDRAETQYF. Using reference TRBV2 and TRBJ2-5 for the parts outside the CDR3, the full variable domain is EPEVTQTPSHQVTQMGQEVILRCVPISNHLYFYWYRQILGQKVEFLVSFYNNEISEKSEIFDDQFSVERPDGSNFTLKIRSTKLEDSAMYFCASGPWDRAETQYFGPGTRLLVL.

The V call is TRBV15, the J call TRBJ1-4; D unresolved. The CDR3 totals 15 residues. With 0 bases removed from V and 1 base from J, the gap between germline ends came to 6 bases. Germline V lookup: CDR1 LNHNV, CDR2 YYDKDF (reference sequence). The CDR3 DNA is TGTGCCACCAGCAGAGACAAGGGAACTAATGAAAAACTGTTTTTT. This encodes CATSRDKGTNEKLFF. Complete variable domain (other parts from reference TRBV15 and TRBJ1-4): DAMVIQNPRYQVTQFGKPVTLSCSQTLNHNVMYWYQQKSSQAPKLLFHYYDKDFNNEADTPDNFQSRRPNTSFCFLDIRSPGLGDTAMYLCATSRDKGTNEKLFFGSGTQLSVL.

This clonotype was found many times. The J gene is TRBJ1-2, the V gene TRBV5-1; the D is unclear. Trimming stripped 4 bases from V and 5 bases from J, with 15 bases between. CDR3 length: 14 residues. Per the germline V gene, CDR1 is SGHRS and CDR2 is YFSETQ. Written as DNA, the CDR3 is TGCGCCAGCAGCGGTGACACTAACCCATATGGCTACACCTTC. Its protein is CASSGDTNPYGYTF.

The J gene is TRBJ1-5, the V gene TRBV2; D is uncertain. V was cut by 4 bases and J by 4 bases, with 8 bases left in between. The germline V gene has CDR1 SNHLY and CDR2 FYNNEI. This CDR3 spans 13 amino acids. Here the CDR3 DNA reads TGTGCCAGCAGTGGGCAGAGGAATCAGCCCCAGCATTTT. Translation: CASSGQRNQPQHF.

The chain employs TRBV11-1 and TRBJ1-5, with 7 bases fitting TRBD1. V dropped 3 bases and J dropped 1; count of bases not matched to a gene: 12. The CDR3 loop spans 18 amino acids. Germline assignment: CDR1 SGHAT and CDR2 FQDESV (reference sequence). For the CDR3, the DNA is TGTGCCAGCAGCTTGTTATTCGACAGGGAAGGAAGCAATCAGCCCCAGCATTTT. As protein: CASSLLFDREGSNQPQHF.

This chain uses TRBV5-4 with TRBJ1-4, with 11 bases that match TRBD1. Looked up from germline, CDR1 is SGHNT and CDR2 is YYREEE (reference sequence). J gave up 7 bases and V 4 bases, and 6 bases lay outside the gene matches. This CDR3 spans 15 amino acids. CDR3 loop: CASSPRTGGGEKLFF. The CDR3 DNA follows: TGTGCCAGCAGCCCCCGGACAGGGGGCGGTGAAAAACTGTTTTTT.

V is TRBV19 and J is TRBJ2-7, with a weak D call TRBD1 (6 bases). CDR1 and CDR2 from the germline V gene are LNHDA and SQIVND (reference sequence). Trimming cost V 9 bases and J 3 bases, with 9 bases left between them. The CDR3 is 11 amino acids. The CDR3 spells CASGQYYEQYF. In DNA form, the CDR3 reads TGTGCCAGCGGACAGTACTACGAGCAGTACTTC.

The chain uses TRBV7-2 and TRBJ2-1, with D possibly matching TRBD2 (6 bases). Germline CDR1 reads SGHTA; CDR2 reads FQGNSA. Trimming removed 5 bases from V and 13 bases from J, with 15 bases in between. CDR3 length: 12 residues. CDR3 sequence reads: CASSREGRGQFF. The CDR3 DNA reads TGTGCCAGCAGCCGCGAGGGGCGGGGACAGTTCTTC.

This clonotype was detected only a few times. The chain employs TRBV10-3 and TRBJ2-5, with TRBD2 identical over 13 bases. Trimming removed 4 bases from V and 4 bases from J; junction bases left unmatched: 6. The CDR3 consists of 16 residues. CDR1 is ENHRY and CDR2 is SYGVKD in the germline V gene. Written as DNA, the CDR3 is TGTGCCATCAGTGCCCGGACTAGCGGGGGTGGAGAGACCCAGTACTTC. Translating it yields CAISARTSGGGETQYF.

Many counts were recorded for this clonotype. The rearrangement uses TRBV28 and TRBJ1-2; 8 nucleotides align to TRBD1. J gave up 7 bases and V 7 bases, and 11 bases lay outside the gene matches. This CDR3 comprises 14 residues. Germline-derived CDR1 and CDR2 are MDHEN and SYDVKM. The CDR3 bases are TGTGCCAGCAACCTGGACAGGGTAAGCGGTGGCTACACCTTC. As protein: CASNLDRVSGGYTF.

This clonotype has a count of ten or more. This chain joins TRBV6-1 and TRBJ2-7; D gene uncertain. The CDR3 loop spans 14 amino acids. Germline V CDR1 and CDR2: MNHNS, SASEGT. The V gene lost 6 bases and the J gene lost 2 bases, with 14 bases spanning the gap. This CDR3 is CASRPIGSAYEQYF. For the CDR3, the DNA is TGTGCCAGCAGACCGATAGGGTCCGCCTACGAGCAGTACTTC.

This clonotype came up a few times. The chain has TRBV15 and TRBJ1-6, with a possible D match to TRBD1 (5 bases). The germline V gene encodes CDR1 LNHNV and CDR2 YYDKDF (reference sequence). V shed 5 bases and J shed 10 bases, with 12 bases lying between them. The CDR3 extends over 13 amino acids. CDR3: CATSPRTFSPLHF. In DNA, the CDR3 is TGTGCCACCAGCCCCCGGACATTCTCACCCCTCCACTTT.

This clonotype was found many times. The chain joins TRBV15 to TRBJ1-5; maybe TRBD1 (6 bases). Trimming took off 2 bases at V and 4 bases at J, with 9 bases between the two ends. CDR3 length: 14 amino acids. The V gene's germline CDR1 is LNHNV and CDR2 YYDKDF (reference sequence). CDR3 region: CATSRPTGNQPQHF. DNA for the CDR3: TGTGCCACCAGCAGACCCACAGGGAATCAGCCCCAGCATTTT.

The chain links TRBV29-1 to TRBJ1-2; TRBD1 matches 7 bases. Germline CDR1 SQVTM, CDR2 ANQGSEA. With V trimmed by 5 bases and J by 7 bases, 7 bases remained unmatched. The CDR3 totals 12 residues. The CDR3 nucleotides read TGCAGCGTTCCCGGGACAGTTGGTGGCTACACCTTC. Translating gives CSVPGTVGGYTF.

The table lists this clonotype with a few counts. This chain links TRBV25-1 with TRBJ2-1, with 7 bases identical to TRBD1. CDR1 and CDR2 (germline): MGHDK, SYGVNS. Trimming cost V 2 bases and J 3 bases; bases outside gene matches: 4. The CDR3 has 15 amino acids. As DNA, the CDR3 is TGTGCCAGCAGTGAAGGTGGGACAGACTACAATGAGCAGTTCTTC. Translation gives CASSEGGTDYNEQFF.

The rearrangement uses TRBV7-2 and TRBJ1-1; 9 nucleotides align to TRBD1. The length of the CDR3 is 15 residues. The germline V gene encodes CDR1 SGHTA and CDR2 FQGNSA. J lost 4 bases, V lost 5 bases, and 8 bases had no gene match. CDR3 sequence: CASSQGTGRITEAFF. The CDR3 DNA reads TGTGCCAGCAGCCAGGGGACAGGGAGAATCACTGAAGCTTTCTTT.

The chain couples TRBV24-1 to TRBJ2-5; 9 bases match TRBD1. The germline V gene has CDR1 KGHDR and CDR2 SFDVKD. The length of the CDR3 is 14 residues. Losses at the gene ends were 3 bases for V and 4 bases for J; bases not matched to a gene: 2. The CDR3 is CATSDTGGRETQYF. DNA for the CDR3: TGTGCCACCAGTGATACAGGGGGCAGAGAGACCCAGTACTTC.

The CDR3 DNA reads TGTGCCAGCAGCGCCGCCCCGGGACTGAACTACGAGCAGTACTTC. It translates to CASSAAPGLNYEQYF. V gene TRBV7-6 combines with J gene TRBJ2-7; a possible D gene is TRBD2 (6 bases). Germline values: CDR1 SGHVS, CDR2 FNYEAQ. This CDR3 is 15 amino acids long. Trimming took off 5 bases at V and 3 bases at J, with 17 bases between the two ends. Full variable domain (outside the CDR3, taken from reference TRBV7-6 and TRBJ2-7): GAGVSQSPRYKVTKRGQDVALRCDPISGHVSLYWYRQALGQGPEFLTYFNYEAQQDKSGLPNDRFSAERPEGSISTLTIQRTEQRDSAMYRCASSAAPGLNYEQYFGPGTRLTVT.

This clonotype appeared many times. The CDR3 loop reads CASSKGRQLVAKNIQYF. DNA of the CDR3: TGTGCCAGTAGTAAGGGACGTCAACTCGTAGCCAAAAACATTCAGTACTTC. The chain links TRBV19 to TRBJ2-4, with D perhaps being TRBD1 or TRBD2 (5 bases each). Germline V gene data show CDR1 as LNHDA and CDR2 as SQIVND (reference sequence). With 4 bases removed from V and 0 bases from J, the gap between germline ends came to 16 bases. This CDR3 has 17 amino acids.

In its sample, this clonotype was seen many times. The CDR3 loop is CASSLVVGPGELFF. DNA of the CDR3: TGTGCCAGCAGCTTAGTGGTAGGACCCGGGGAGCTGTTTTTT. The rearrangement links TRBV7-2 to TRBJ2-2; D remains ambiguous. CDR1 and CDR2 (germline): SGHTA, FQGNSA. V lost 1 base, J lost 6 bases, and 9 bases lay in between. The CDR3 is made up of 14 amino acids.